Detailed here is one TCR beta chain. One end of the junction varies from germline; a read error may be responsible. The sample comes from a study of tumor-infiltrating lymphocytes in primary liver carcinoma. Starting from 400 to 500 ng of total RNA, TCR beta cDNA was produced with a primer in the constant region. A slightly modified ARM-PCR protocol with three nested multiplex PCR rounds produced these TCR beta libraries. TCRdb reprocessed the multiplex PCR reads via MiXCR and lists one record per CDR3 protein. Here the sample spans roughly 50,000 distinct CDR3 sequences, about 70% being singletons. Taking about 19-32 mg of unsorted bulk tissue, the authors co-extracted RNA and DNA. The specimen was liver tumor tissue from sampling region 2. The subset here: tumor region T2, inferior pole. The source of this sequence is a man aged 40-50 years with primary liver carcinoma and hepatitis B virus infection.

In DNA form, the CDR3 reads TGCGTCAGCAGGCAACGACTAGCGGGGGGTGACAATGAGCAGTTCTTC. Amino acid sequence: CVSRQRLAGGDNEQFF. The rearrangement joins TRBV4-1 to TRBJ2-1; 13 bases fit TRBD2. The CDR3 has 16 amino acids. Germline lookup yields CDR1 MGHRA and CDR2 YSYEKL.